This T cell receptor beta chain was sequenced in a study of OX40 agonist ivuxolimab in advanced cancers. Measured with immunoSEQ multiplex PCR; TCRdb has only the in-frame clones, and not every one. The sample includes 45,000 to 55,000 clones, around 83% seen only once; the top ten take more than 8.5%. V trimming: 4 bases; J trimming: 5 bases; junction bases outside the gene matches: 5. This CDR3 has 14 residues. Germline assignment: CDR1 MNHNS and CDR2 SASEGT. The origin of this receptor is an adult with an advanced solid tumor such as melanoma, head and neck, liver or kidney cancer. The sequencing here drew on CD4+ or CD8+ T cells sorted from blood, taken in a trial of the OX40 agonist ivuxolimab. The chain has TRBV6-1 and TRBJ1-5; 7 nucleotides align to TRBD1. CDR3 nucleotide sequence: TGTGCCAGCAGTGGATCAGGGGGGCATCAGCCCCAGCATTTT. Its translation: CASSGSGGHQPQHF.